Below are 9 T cell receptor beta chains sequenced from a single sample in a study of shared clonotypes between healthy human individuals (dated by TCRdb to about 2020). Library generation was performed with the immunoSEQ multiplex PCR assay. Held by TCRdb, this immuneACCESS table contains in-frame sequences only and omits some clones. Under half of the omission traces to an unresolved V gene where checked; the cause of the rest is unknown. This sample lists around 2.5 million clones; 93% were detected once. The top ten clones comprise about 0.38% of the sample. The sample comprised naive CD4+ T cells from PBMCs. The cell subset or site tag for this specimen amounts to: CD45RA+ positively selected. The source is a man younger than 35 in good health. Some clones in this sample may be carry-over from other donors' samples.

The CDR3 nucleotides are TGTGCAAGTCGCAAAGGACTAGCGGGACGACCCCTTACCTACGAGCAGTACTTC. Its protein product is CASRKGLAGRPLTYEQYF. J is TRBJ2-7 and V is TRBV12-2; the DNA was not used to check the table's D call, TRBD2. TRBV12-2 is described as a pseudogene. There are 18 residues in the CDR3.

V usage is TRBV7-8 and J usage is TRBJ1-1; D remains unclear. The CDR3 is made up of 14 amino acids. The V end lost 5 bases, the J end lost 0 bases, and 10 bases lay between the germline ends. The germline CDR1 and CDR2 sequences are SGHVS and FQNEAQ. CDR3 DNA sequence: TGTGCCAGCAGCCGTCACCCTTTGAACACTGAAGCTTTCTTT. Its protein product is CASSRHPLNTEAFF.

V usage is TRBV9 and J usage is TRBJ2-5; a weak D match, TRBD1 (5 bases). Trimming cost V 3 bases and J 4 bases, with 10 bases left between them. Germline V gives CDR1 SGDLS, CDR2 YYNGEE. This CDR3 is built from 13 residues. In DNA form, the CDR3 reads TGTGCCAGCAGCGGGACATCACGAGAGACCCAGTACTTC. Encoded protein: CASSGTSRETQYF. Full variable domain (remainder filled in from reference TRBV9 and TRBJ2-5): DSGVTQTPKHLITATGQRVTLRCSPRSGDLSVYWYQQSLDQGLQFLIQYYNGEERAKGNILERFSAQQFPDLHSELNLSSLELGDSALYFCASSGTSRETQYFGPGTRLLVL.

V and J are TRBV28 and TRBJ1-1, with unresolved D. The ends were cut back, 7 bases at V and 3 bases at J, with 9 bases in the middle. The CDR3 has 12 residues. Germline V lookup: CDR1 MDHEN, CDR2 SYDVKM. CDR3 sequence reads: CASTLGYTEAFF. Written as DNA, the CDR3 is TGTGCCAGCACCCTCGGATACACTGAAGCTTTCTTT.

V gene TRBV6-5 combines with J gene TRBJ2-7; D remains unclear. The CDR3 extends over 15 amino acids. V dropped 5 bases and J dropped 0 bases, with 14 bases sitting between them. Germline V CDR1 and CDR2: MNHEY, SVGAGI. CDR3 DNA sequence: TGTGCCAGCAGTGCTAGACCCGGAAGCTCCTACGAGCAGTACTTC. As protein: CASSARPGSSYEQYF.

The gene calls are TRBV7-2 and TRBJ2-2; TRBD1 is a possible D gene (5 bases). The CDR3 sequence is 16 residues long. V was pared by 5 bases and J by 1 base, with 14 bases between. Looked up from germline, CDR1 is SGHTA and CDR2 is FQGNSA. The CDR3 DNA reads TGTGCCAGCAGCCGTTTCGGCAGGGAGAACACCGGGGAGCTGTTTTTT. It encodes CASSRFGRENTGELFF.

V gene TRBV9 combines with J gene TRBJ2-2; D call uncertain. Deletions cut 0 bases from V and 5 bases from J, with 11 bases between. CDR3 length: 15 residues. Germline loops: CDR1 SGDLS, CDR2 YYNGEE. In nucleotides, the CDR3 is TGTGCCAGCAGCGTAGCCGGGCTTGGTACCGGGGAGCTGTTTTTT. Translation gives CASSVAGLGTGELFF.

V and J are TRBV6-5 and TRBJ2-3; no clear D. Trimming pared 7 bases from V and 8 bases from J, leaving 19 bases between. The CDR3 sequence is 14 residues long. Germline CDR1 is MNHEY and CDR2 is SVGAGI. CDR3 bases: TGTGCCAGCACCCCAGGAATTGGGGTTGGTACGCAGTATTTT. Its translation is CASTPGIGVGTQYF.

This chain joins TRBV14 and TRBJ2-1; the match to TRBD2 covers 8 bases. The V and J ends lost 4 bases and 10 bases, in that order; junction bases with no gene match: 15. This CDR3 has 16 residues. Germline CDR1 SGHDN, CDR2 FVKESK. CDR3 amino acids: CASSRKVGLVGEEQFF. CDR3 sequence (DNA): TGTGCCAGCAGCCGAAAAGTGGGACTAGTAGGTGAAGAGCAGTTCTTC.